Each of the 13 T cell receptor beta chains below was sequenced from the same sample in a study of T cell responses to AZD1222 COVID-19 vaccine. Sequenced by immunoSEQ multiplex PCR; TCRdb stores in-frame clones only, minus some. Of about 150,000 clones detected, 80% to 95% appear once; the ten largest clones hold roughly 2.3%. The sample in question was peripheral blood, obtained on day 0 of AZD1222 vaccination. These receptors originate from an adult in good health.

The DNA of the CDR3 is TGTGCCAGTAGTTCGCGACTTCCACTAGCGGGGGGCGTTTCCCAAAGCACAGATACGCAGTATTTT. Amino acid sequence: CASSSRLPLAGGVSQSTDTQYF. The V gene is TRBV19, the J gene TRBJ2-3; 12 positions match TRBD2. The V gene's germline CDR1 is LNHDA and CDR2 SQIVND (reference sequence). Losses at the gene ends were 5 bases for V and 0 bases for J; bases not matched to a gene: 21. This CDR3 comprises 22 residues.

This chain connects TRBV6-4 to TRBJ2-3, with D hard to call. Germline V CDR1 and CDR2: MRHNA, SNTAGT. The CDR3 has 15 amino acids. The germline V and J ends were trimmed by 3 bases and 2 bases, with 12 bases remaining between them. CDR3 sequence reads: CASSENMGSTDTQYF. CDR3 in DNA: TGTGCCAGCAGTGAAAATATGGGGTCCACAGATACGCAGTATTTT.

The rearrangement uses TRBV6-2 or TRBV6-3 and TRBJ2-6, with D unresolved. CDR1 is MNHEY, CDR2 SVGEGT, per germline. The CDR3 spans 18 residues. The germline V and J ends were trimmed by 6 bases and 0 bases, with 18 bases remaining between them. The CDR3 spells CASSPYPITSSGANVLTF. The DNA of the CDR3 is TGTGCCAGCAGCCCATATCCGATTACCTCCTCTGGGGCCAACGTCCTGACTTTC.

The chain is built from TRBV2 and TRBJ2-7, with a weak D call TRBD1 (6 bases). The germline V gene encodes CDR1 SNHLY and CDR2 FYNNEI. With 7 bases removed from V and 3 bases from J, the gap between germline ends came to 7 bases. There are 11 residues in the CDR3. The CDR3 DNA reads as TGTGCCAGCAAACAGGGCTACGAGCAGTACTTC. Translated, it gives CASKQGYEQYF.

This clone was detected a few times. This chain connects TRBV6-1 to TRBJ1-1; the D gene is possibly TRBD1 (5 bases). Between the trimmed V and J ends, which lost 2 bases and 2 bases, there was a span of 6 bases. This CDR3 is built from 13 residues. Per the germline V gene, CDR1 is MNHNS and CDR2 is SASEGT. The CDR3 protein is CASSERGNTEAFF. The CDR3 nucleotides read TGTGCCAGCAGTGAAAGGGGCAACACTGAAGCTTTCTTT.

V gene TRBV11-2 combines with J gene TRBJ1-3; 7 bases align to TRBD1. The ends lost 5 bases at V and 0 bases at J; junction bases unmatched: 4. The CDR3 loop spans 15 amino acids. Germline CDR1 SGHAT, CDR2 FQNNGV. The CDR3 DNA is TGTGCCAGCAGCCAGGGACAGATCTCTGGAAACACCATATATTTT. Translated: CASSQGQISGNTIYF.

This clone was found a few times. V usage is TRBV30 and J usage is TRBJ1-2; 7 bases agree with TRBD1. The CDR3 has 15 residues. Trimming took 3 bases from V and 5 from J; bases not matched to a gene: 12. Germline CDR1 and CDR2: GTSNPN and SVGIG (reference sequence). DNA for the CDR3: TGTGCCTGGAGAGGGGACAGTTCTAGGGGTTATGGCTACACCTTC. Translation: CAWRGDSSRGYGYTF.

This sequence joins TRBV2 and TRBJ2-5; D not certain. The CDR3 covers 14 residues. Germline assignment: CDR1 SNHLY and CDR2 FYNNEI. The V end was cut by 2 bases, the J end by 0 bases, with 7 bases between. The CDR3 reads CASSEYLYQETQYF. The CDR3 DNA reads TGTGCCAGCAGTGAATACCTGTACCAAGAGACCCAGTACTTC.

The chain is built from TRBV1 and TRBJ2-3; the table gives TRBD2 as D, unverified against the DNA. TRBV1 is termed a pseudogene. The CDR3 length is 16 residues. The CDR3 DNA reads TGCACCAGCAGCCCGACGCGGACTAGCGGACCAGATACGCAGTATTTT. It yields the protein CTSSPTRTSGPDTQYF.

The CDR3, as DNA: TGTGCCAGCAGTGAAGCCCGTCCCGGGACAGGGAACGGCTACACCTTC. Translation gives CASSEARPGTGNGYTF. The chain combines TRBV6-1 with TRBJ1-2, with 9 bases fitting TRBD1. V was clipped by 0 bases and J by 8 bases; unmatched bases: 10. Germline V gene data show CDR1 as MNHNS and CDR2 as SASEGT. This CDR3 spans 16 amino acids.

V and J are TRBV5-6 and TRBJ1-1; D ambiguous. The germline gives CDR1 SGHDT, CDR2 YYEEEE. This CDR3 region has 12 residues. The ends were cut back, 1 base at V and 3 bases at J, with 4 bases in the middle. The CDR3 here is CASSLMDTEAFF. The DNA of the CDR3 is TGTGCCAGCAGCTTGATGGACACTGAAGCTTTCTTT.

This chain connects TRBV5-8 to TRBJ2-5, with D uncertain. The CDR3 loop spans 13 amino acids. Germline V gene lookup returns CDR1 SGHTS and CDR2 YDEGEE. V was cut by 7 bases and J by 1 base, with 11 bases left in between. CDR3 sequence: CASDRVLQETQYF. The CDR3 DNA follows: TGTGCCAGCGACCGGGTCCTCCAAGAGACCCAGTACTTC.

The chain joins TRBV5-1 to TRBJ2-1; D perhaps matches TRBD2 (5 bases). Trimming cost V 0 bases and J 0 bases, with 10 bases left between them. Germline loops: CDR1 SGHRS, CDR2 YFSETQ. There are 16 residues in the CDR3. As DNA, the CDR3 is TGCGCCAGCAGCTTGGTCGGGGTAGGCTCCTACAATGAGCAGTTCTTC. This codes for CASSLVGVGSYNEQFF.